These 10 T cell receptor beta chains were sequenced from one sample in a study of blood T cell repertoires in COVID-19. Sequencing was performed with immunoSEQ multiplex PCR; in TCRdb, only in-frame clones are kept and a portion is missing. Of more than 250,000 clones listed, roughly 91% are singletons. The sample comprised peripheral blood. The receptors stem from a man over 45 with active or convalescent COVID-19.

This CDR3 is CASSFRDSGANVLTF. The CDR3 coding sequence is TGTGCCAGCAGCTTCAGGGACTCTGGGGCCAACGTCCTGACTTTC. This chain connects TRBV5-4 to TRBJ2-6; maybe TRBD1 (5 bases). Germline assignment: CDR1 SGHNT and CDR2 YYREEE (reference sequence). The CDR3 covers 15 residues. V was trimmed by 2 bases and J by 0 bases, leaving 6 bases between them.

This chain uses TRBV19 with TRBJ1-2; 7 bases fit TRBD1. Germline CDR1 LNHDA, CDR2 SQIVND (reference sequence). After removal of 4 bases from V and 5 bases from J, the junction contained 7 bases not matched to a gene. This CDR3 has 14 residues. CDR3 loop: CASSTKTGYYGYTF. The CDR3 DNA follows: TGTGCCAGTAGTACCAAGACAGGGTATTATGGCTACACCTTC.

Concerning this clone itself: A read error may account for a junction end that differs from germline. The chain has TRBV29-1 and TRBJ2-1; D is perhaps TRBD1 (6 bases). Germline CDR1 is SQVTM and CDR2 is ANQGSEA. This CDR3 is built from 12 residues. CDR3 bases: TGCAGCGCTGAAGGTGGTGGGACAAGCAGGTTCTTC. Its translation is CSAEGGGTSRFF.

As concerns this clone: The sample has other DNA sequences that encode this CDR3 too. This chain uses TRBV30 with TRBJ1-5; 7 nucleotides line up with TRBD1. Germline CDR1 and CDR2: GTSNPN and SVGIG (reference sequence). The length of the CDR3 is 15 residues. With 2 bases clipped from V and 4 bases from J, the junction kept 8 bases outside the gene matches. CDR3 in DNA: TGTGCCTGGAGTAGGACAGGCGCACTTAATCAGCCCCAGCATTTT. As protein: CAWSRTGALNQPQHF.

This chain links TRBV6-2 or TRBV6-3 with TRBJ1-2; D gene unclear. The CDR3 has 12 amino acids. CDR1 MNHEY and CDR2 SVGEGT come from the germline V gene. V lost 2 bases, J lost 8 bases, and 9 bases lay in between. CDR3 DNA: TGTGCCAGCAGTTACGGGGAGATGGGCTACACCTTC. Protein product: CASSYGEMGYTF.

This chain joins TRBV28 and TRBJ2-3; possibly TRBD2 for D (7 bases). There are 15 residues in the CDR3. The V and J ends lost 2 bases and 5 bases respectively, with 14 bases between them. The germline V gene has CDR1 MDHEN and CDR2 SYDVKM. The DNA of the CDR3 is TGTGCCAGCAGTTTAAGGGGGGGAAGGGAAGATACGCAGTATTTT. Translated: CASSLRGGREDTQYF.

The chain employs TRBV5-1 and TRBJ1-1; D is perhaps TRBD1 (6 bases). CDR1 is SGHRS, CDR2 YFSETQ, per germline. The CDR3 has 13 amino acids. V shed 3 bases and J shed 5 bases, with 11 bases lying between them. CDR3 DNA: TGCGCCAGCAGCTCCGGACAGAAGACTGAAGCTTTCTTT. Encoded protein: CASSSGQKTEAFF.

This sequence joins TRBV24-1 and TRBJ1-4; 7 positions match TRBD1. The CDR3 spans 15 residues. Losses at the gene ends were 3 bases for V and 7 bases for J; bases not matched to a gene: 7. Germline V gene data show CDR1 as KGHDR and CDR2 as SFDVKD. Here the CDR3 DNA reads TGTGCCACCAGTGATCCCAGACAGGGAGGTGAAAAACTGTTTTTT. Translation gives CATSDPRQGGEKLFF.

Concerning this clone: At one of its ends the junction is not consistent with the germline gene, which may arise from a read error. This chain uses TRBV2 with TRBJ1-1; no clear D. In germline, CDR1 is SNHLY, CDR2 FYNNEI. The CDR3 is 13 amino acids. This CDR3 is CASSEFADGKLDF. The DNA for the CDR3 is TGTGCCAGCAGTGAATTCGCCGACGGGAAGCTTGACTTT.

The chain is built from TRBV2 and TRBJ2-7; 11 bases map to TRBD2. The V gene end was trimmed by 6 bases and the J gene end by 3 bases; junction bases not matched to a gene: 4. CDR3 length: 14 residues. CDR1 and CDR2 from the germline V gene are SNHLY and FYNNEI. CDR3 amino acids: CASRSGLAGYEQYF. The DNA for the CDR3 is TGTGCCAGCAGGTCCGGACTAGCGGGCTACGAGCAGTACTTC.